The 6 T cell receptor beta chains in this list originate from one sample, sequenced in a study of blood T cell repertoires in COVID-19 (dated by TCRdb to the early 2020s). The library was produced with the immunoSEQ multiplex PCR assay. Here the immuneACCESS table is served through TCRdb, limited to in-frame sequences with V and J called. Missing clones are a known gap in these copies; in checked studies unresolved V genes cover under half, and the rest lacks a known reason. Counted in this sample were some 190,000 clones; around 76% of them appeared once. The ten largest clones represent around 7.8% of the sample. The sequencing sample was made of peripheral blood. The receptors originated from a woman in her fifties or sixties with COVID-19, enrolled during active disease.

The chain carries TRBV5-4 and TRBJ2-1, with 7 bases aligning to TRBD2. Germline lookup yields CDR1 SGHNT and CDR2 YYREEE (reference sequence). Trimming cost V 7 bases and J 6 bases; bases outside gene matches: 13. This CDR3 has 15 amino acids. The CDR3 region is CASWGGVTASNEQFF. DNA for the CDR3: TGTGCCAGCTGGGGGGGGGTGACCGCCTCCAATGAGCAGTTCTTC.

The V call is TRBV29-1, the J call TRBJ2-1; TRBD1 matches 7 bases. J was trimmed by 0 bases and V by 5 bases; bases with no gene match: 10. The CDR3 covers 16 residues. Germline V gene lookup returns CDR1 SQVTM and CDR2 ANQGSEA. The CDR3 DNA reads TGCAGCGTTCGTCGTCAGGGGGACAGCTCCTACAATGAGCAGTTCTTC. This encodes CSVRRQGDSSYNEQFF.

The chain couples TRBV5-1 to TRBJ2-1, with TRBD2 matching 9 bases. The CDR3 length is 15 residues. Looked up from germline, CDR1 is SGHRS and CDR2 is YFSETQ. J was trimmed by 6 bases and V by 0 bases; bases with no gene match: 4. CDR3 sequence (DNA): TGCGCCAGCAGCTTGGTGGGTAGCGGGGGCAATGAGCAGTTCTTC. Its translation is CASSLVGSGGNEQFF. Variable domain in full (rest from reference TRBV5-1 and TRBJ2-1): KAGVTQTPRYLIKTRGQQVTLSCSPISGHRSVSWYQQTPGQGLQFLFEYFSETQRNKGNFPGRFSGRQFSNSRSEMNVSTLELGDSALYLCASSLVGSGGNEQFFGPGTRLTVL.

The chain has TRBV5-1 and TRBJ1-2, with 9 bases matching TRBD1. The CDR3 has 15 amino acids. V trimming: 0 bases; J trimming: 4 bases; junction bases outside the gene matches: 4. Germline CDR1 SGHRS, CDR2 YFSETQ. The CDR3, as DNA: TGCGCCAGCAGCTTGGCCGTGACAGGGGGCTATGGCTACACCTTC. It yields the protein CASSLAVTGGYGYTF.

This clone was recorded only once. The chain carries TRBV6-1 and TRBJ2-3; tentative D call: TRBD1 (5 bases). The CDR3 runs to 14 residues. Germline CDR1 and CDR2: MNHNS and SASEGT. Trimming left V 3 bases short and J 1 base short, with 8 bases between. The CDR3 is CASSEQGRTDTQYF. Written as DNA, the CDR3 is TGTGCCAGCAGTGAGCAGGGCCGCACAGATACGCAGTATTTT.

This clone was counted a single time. This sequence joins TRBV19 and TRBJ2-5, with TRBD1 matching over 7 bases. CDR1 is LNHDA, CDR2 SQIVND, per germline (reference sequence). The CDR3 loop spans 15 amino acids. V lost 3 bases, J lost 1 base, and 5 bases stayed unmatched. The CDR3 loop is CASSILSGGQETQYF. Written as DNA, the CDR3 is TGTGCCAGTAGTATTTTGTCAGGGGGCCAAGAGACCCAGTACTTC.